The 13 T cell receptor beta chains presented below share a single source sample, sequenced in a study of T cells in women clearing cervical HPV infection. Clones were sequenced by immunoSEQ multiplex PCR, and TCRdb holds only the in-frame ones, with some missing. This sample's table has 30,000 or so clones. Sequencing input: blood buffy coat. The receptors were gathered from a woman aged 18-69 years with a cervical HPV16 infection that either progressed to CIN3+ or cleared (not recorded which).

About this clone: The read gets to within 3 residues of the CDR3 end, and the germline J gene fills in the rest. The rearrangement joins TRBV28 to TRBJ2-4; 12 bases map to TRBD1. The CDR3 covers 17 residues. Looked up from germline, CDR1 is MDHEN and CDR2 is SYDVKM. Unmatched junction bases numbered 11, after V lost 5 bases and J lost 6 bases. The CDR3 sequence: CASSPPTGTGGINIQYF. The sequenced part of the CDR3 DNA is TGTGCCAGCAGTCCCCCAACCGGGACAGGGGGCATAAACATT. Looking up the rest from reference TRBV28 and TRBJ2-4 gives the full variable domain: DVKVTQSSRYLVKRTGEKVFLECVQDMDHENMFWYRQDPGLGLRLIYFSYDVKMKEKGDIPEGYSVSREKKERFSLILESASTNQTSMYLCASSPPTGTGGINIQYFGAGTRLSVL.

As to this clone: The CDR3 is cut off 3 residues early in the read; its end comes from the germline J gene. The chain uses TRBV18 and TRBJ1-2; no clear D. There are 17 residues in the CDR3. Germline values: CDR1 KGHSH, CDR2 LQKENI. This chain's CDR3 is CASSFYRLAGVGDTYTF. The CDR3 bases that were read are TGTGCCAGCTCATTCTATAGACTAGCGGGAGTTGGGGATACC. The full variable domain, its missing parts supplied by reference TRBV18 and TRBJ1-2, is NAGVMQNPRHLVRRRGQEARLRCSPMKGHSHVYWYRQLPEEGLKFMVYLQKENIIDESGMPKERFSAEFPKEGPSILRIQQVVRGDSAAYFCASSFYRLAGVGDTYTFGSGTRLTVV.

About this clone itself: The CDR3 extends 3 residues past the end of the read, so its final part is completed from the germline J gene. The V gene is TRBV7-2, the J gene TRBJ1-2; 8 positions match TRBD1. V was pared by 4 bases and J by 4 bases, with 8 bases of the junction left unmatched. There are 15 residues in the CDR3. CDR1 and CDR2 from the germline V gene are SGHTA and FQGNSA. CDR3 DNA, as far as it was read: TGTGCCAGCAGCTCGAGACAGGGGCTGGGCTATGGC. This gives the protein CASSSRQGLGYG. The CDR3 as a whole reads CASSSRQGLGYGYTF.

Regarding this clone: The read comes to an end 3 residues before the CDR3 does, leaving the germline J gene to fill in the end. This chain links TRBV5-1 with TRBJ2-3; 8 nucleotides align to TRBD2. The ends lost 2 bases at V and 1 base at J; junction bases unmatched: 6. The germline CDR1 and CDR2 sequences are SGHRS and YFSETQ. The CDR3 is 16 amino acids. CDR3 DNA, as far as it was read: TGCGCCAGCAGCTTCCTAGCGGGTCGGGGCACAGATACG. It specifies CASSFLAGRGTDT. The CDR3 reads in full as CASSFLAGRGTDTQYF.

Incomplete CDR3 DNA: TGTGCCAGCAGCTTAACCTGGACAGGGGGCAACGAG. Amino acid sequence: CASSLTWTGGNE. The CDR3 in full is CASSLTWTGGNEQYF. This chain joins TRBV7-8 and TRBJ2-7; TRBD1 matches at 11 bases. The read ends 3 residues shy of where the CDR3 ends; the end is completed using the germline J gene. The germline CDR1 and CDR2 sequences are SGHVS and FQNEAQ. The CDR3 has 15 residues. V dropped 2 bases and J dropped 5; count of bases not matched to a gene: 5. Supplemented by reference TRBV7-8 and TRBJ2-7, the full variable domain reads GAGVSQSPRYKVAKRGQDVALRCDPISGHVSLFWYQQALGQGPEFLTYFQNEAQLDKSGLPSDRFFAERPEGSVSTLKIQRTQQEDSAVYLCASSLTWTGGNEQYFGPGTRLTVT.

The DNA read from the CDR3 is TGCAGTGCCATTACGGACAATGAG. Translation: CSAITDNE. The entire CDR3 protein reads CSAITDNEQFF. The chain employs TRBV20-1 and TRBJ2-1, with unresolved D. The read ends 3 residues shy of where the CDR3 ends; the end is completed using the germline J gene. This CDR3 spans 11 amino acids. V was cut by 6 bases and J by 5 bases, with 8 bases left in between. Germline V gene lookup returns CDR1 DFQATT and CDR2 SNEGSKA (reference sequence).

Comments on this clone: The read stops 3 residues short of the end of the CDR3; the missing end is completed from the germline J gene. The chain has TRBV11-2 and TRBJ2-1; D perhaps matches TRBD2 (6 bases). The germline CDR1 and CDR2 sequences are SGHAT and FQNNGV. The CDR3 is 14 residues long. The germline V and J ends were trimmed by 5 bases and 8 bases, with 16 bases remaining between them. Here the CDR3 reads CASSLSTRFHEQFF. CDR3 DNA (partial): TGTGCCAGCAGCCTATCGACTAGGTTCCATGAG.

The CDR3: CASSMYQSVVNEQFF. Incomplete CDR3 DNA: TGTGCCAGTAGTATGTACCAATCGGTGGTCAATGAG. The V and J genes are TRBV19 and TRBJ2-1; D not resolved. Coverage ceases 3 residues before the CDR3 finishes, and the germline J gene fills in the end. V lost 3 bases to trimming and J lost 6 bases, with 15 bases between them. The CDR3 has 15 amino acids. CDR1 and CDR2 from the germline V gene are LNHDA and SQIVND (reference sequence).

Of note for this clone: The CDR3 extends 3 residues past the end of the read, so its final part is completed from the germline J gene. The chain employs TRBV7-3 and TRBJ2-2; TRBD1 might be the D (7 bases). This CDR3 comprises 15 residues. Trimming removed 1 base at V and 7 bases at J, with 13 bases between. Germline CDR1 reads SGHTA; CDR2 reads FQGTGA. Partial CDR3 DNA: TGTGCCAGCAGCTTAAGTTGGGGGGACAGCGGGGAG. Its translation is CASSLSWGDSGE. In full, the CDR3 reads CASSLSWGDSGELFF.

Comment on this clone: The CDR3 end is not reached by the read, which stops 3 residues before it; the germline J gene fills it in. The rearrangement joins TRBV30 to TRBJ1-4; unclear D gene. Deletions cut 0 bases from V and 5 bases from J, with 13 bases between. Germline CDR1 and CDR2: GTSNPN and SVGIG (reference sequence). This CDR3 region has 15 residues. CDR3 loop: CAWSVFETSNEKLFF. Incomplete CDR3 DNA: TGTGCCTGGAGTGTCTTCGAGACATCAAATGAAAAA.

Note on this clone: The CDR3 goes on 3 residues after the read ends, and that part is filled in from the germline J gene. The rearrangement uses TRBV18 and TRBJ1-1, with 9 bases fitting TRBD1. CDR1 and CDR2 (germline): KGHSH, LQKENI. With V trimmed by 6 bases and J by 4 bases, 6 bases remained unmatched. This CDR3 is 14 amino acids long. The CDR3 is CASSSGQGGTEAFF. CDR3 DNA, as far as it was read: TGTGCCAGCTCGTCGGGACAGGGAGGCACTGAA.

As regards this clone: The CDR3 is cut off 3 residues early in the read; its end comes from the germline J gene. The rearrangement joins TRBV20-1 to TRBJ2-1, with 9 bases fitting TRBD2. V shed 4 bases and J 8 bases; nucleotides not matched to a gene: 9. This CDR3 is built from 14 residues. The germline V gene encodes CDR1 DFQATT and CDR2 SNEGSKA (reference sequence). Incomplete CDR3 DNA: TGCAGTGCTACCCTCGGGACTAGCCGCTATGAG. The encoded protein is CSATLGTSRYE. The full CDR3 is CSATLGTSRYEQFF.

Concerning this clone itself: The read gets to within 3 residues of the CDR3 end, and the germline J gene fills in the rest. This chain joins TRBV5-4 and TRBJ2-5; a weak D match, TRBD2 (6 bases). Per the germline V gene, CDR1 is SGHNT and CDR2 is YYREEE (reference sequence). The CDR3 length is 14 residues. Trimming stripped 2 bases from V and 4 bases from J, with 12 bases between. The CDR3: CASSLNSEGETQYF. CDR3 bases read: TGTGCCAGCAGCTTAAACTCGGAGGGAGAGACC.